A few counts support the clone carrying this TCR beta chain. The repertoire was sequenced with immunoSEQ multiplex PCR; TCRdb's copy has only in-frame clones and lacks some. This table has roughly 220,000 clones, approximately 80% appearing once. The V gene's germline CDR1 is ENHRY and CDR2 SYGVKD. The CDR3 sequence is 15 residues long. With V trimmed by 4 bases and J by 5 bases, 8 bases remained unmatched. The data belong to a study of blood T cell repertoires in COVID-19. Study in general: PBMCs, B-cell-depleted T cells, or T cells were the source of the cDNA or gDNA that made up the material.

Specimen: peripheral blood. The clonotype comes from a woman between 55 and 75 years old who had recovered from COVID-19. The chain recombines TRBV10-3 with TRBJ1-1; TRBD1 matches 9 bases. The CDR3 spells CAISAPGQGRTEAFF. The CDR3, as DNA: TGTGCCATCAGTGCCCCGGGACAGGGAAGGACTGAAGCTTTCTTT.